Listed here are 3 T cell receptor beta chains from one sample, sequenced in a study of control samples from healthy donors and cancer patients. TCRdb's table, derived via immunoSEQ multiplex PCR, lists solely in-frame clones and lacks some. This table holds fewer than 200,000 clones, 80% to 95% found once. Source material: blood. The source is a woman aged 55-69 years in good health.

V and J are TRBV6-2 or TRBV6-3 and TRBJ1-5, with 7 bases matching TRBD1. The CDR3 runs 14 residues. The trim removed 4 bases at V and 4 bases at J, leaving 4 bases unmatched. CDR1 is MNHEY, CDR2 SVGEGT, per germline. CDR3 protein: CASSSTTGNQPQHF. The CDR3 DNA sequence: TGTGCCAGCAGTTCAACGACAGGGAATCAGCCCCAGCATTTT.

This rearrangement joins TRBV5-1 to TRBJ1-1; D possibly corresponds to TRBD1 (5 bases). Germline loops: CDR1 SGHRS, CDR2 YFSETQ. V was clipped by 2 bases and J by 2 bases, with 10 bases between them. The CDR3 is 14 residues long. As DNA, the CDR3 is TGCGCCAGCAGCTTATTAACAGGTAACACTGAAGCTTTCTTT. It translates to CASSLLTGNTEAFF.

CDR3 protein: CASSYRRTGTGELFF. CDR3 nucleotides: TGTGCCAGCAGTTACCGCCGGACAGGGACCGGGGAGCTGTTTTTT. The genes are TRBV6-5 and TRBJ2-2, with 8 positions matching TRBD1. V shed 2 bases, J shed 5 bases, and the junction held 4 bases outside the gene matches. Germline lookup yields CDR1 MNHEY and CDR2 SVGAGI. CDR3 size: 15 residues.